The 16 T cell receptor beta chains in this list originate from one sample, sequenced in a study of CD8+CD57+ T cells in acquired aplastic anemia. It was genomic DNA that served as the template for profiling TCR beta VDJ and CDR3. TCRdb reanalysed the reads using MiXCR and keeps one entry per CDR3 protein. The sample yields some 220,000 distinct CDR3 sequences, roughly 33% seen once. Specimen: sorted CD4+, CD8+, or CD8+CD57+ T cells (not recorded which) from PBMCs. These receptors were collected from a human donor in good health, serving as a control.

In this sample, this clonotype turned up many times. This chain uses TRBV10-3 with TRBJ2-7, with 10 positions matching TRBD1. Germline V gene data show CDR1 as ENHRY and CDR2 as SYGVKD. The length of the CDR3 is 19 residues. V gave up 0 bases and J gave up 2 bases; unmatched junction bases: 13. CDR3 sequence reads: CAISESIPPGQGYPYEQYF. The CDR3 bases are TGTGCCATCAGTGAGTCGATACCCCCGGGACAGGGGTACCCCTACGAGCAGTACTTC.

At least ten counts were recorded for this clonotype. This chain uses TRBV20-1 with TRBJ2-7; TRBD1 matches 8 bases. V trimming: 5 bases; J trimming: 5 bases; junction bases outside the gene matches: 11. CDR1 and CDR2 (germline): DFQATT, SNEGSKA (reference sequence). This CDR3 region has 14 residues. The CDR3 nucleotides are TGCAGTGCTCCTGGACAGGGAGTCCACCACGAGCAGTACTTC. Its protein product is CSAPGQGVHHEQYF.

This clonotype was recorded at least ten times. The chain recombines TRBV9 with TRBJ2-1, with TRBD2 identical over 9 bases. Germline lookup yields CDR1 SGDLS and CDR2 YYNGEE. The CDR3 is made up of 16 amino acids. V lost 4 bases and J lost 3; bases outside the gene matches: 8. CDR3 nucleotide sequence: TGTGCCAGCAGCATTAGCGGGAGAAGTGGCTACAATGAGCAGTTCTTC. Translated: CASSISGRSGYNEQFF.

This clonotype has just a few counts. This CDR3 fails to terminate in the conserved phenylalanine or tryptophan, so it likely reflects a read error. The DNA is omitted, as the CDR3 cannot be located on it reliably, and the CDR3 follows TCRdb's listing. The V and J genes are TRBV24-1 and TRBJ1-2. Germline values: CDR1 KGHDR, CDR2 SFDVKD. A total of 8 residues make up the CDR3, ends included. The CDR3: CATSPPAR.

The chain carries TRBV12-3 or TRBV12-4 and TRBJ1-2, with D possibly TRBD1 on 6 matching bases. V was shortened by 7 bases and J by 8 bases, with 20 bases between the two germline ends. This CDR3 region has 14 residues. Here the CDR3 reads CASNPRGFGWGYTF. The CDR3 DNA reads as TGTGCCAGCAATCCTAGGGGGTTTGGTTGGGGCTACACCTTC.

The sample holds many counts of this clonotype. V usage is TRBV11-1 and J usage is TRBJ2-7; D may be TRBD1 (6 bases). The germline CDR1 and CDR2 sequences are SGHAT and FQDESV (reference sequence). V lost 5 bases, J lost 4 bases, and 15 bases lay in between. The CDR3 is made up of 14 amino acids. The CDR3 region is CASSPDSYGYEQYF. The DNA of the CDR3 is TGTGCCAGCAGCCCGGACAGCTACGGATACGAGCAGTACTTC.

Comment on this clonotype: A much larger clone lies one base from this, so it may be a read error. The V call is TRBV20-1, the J call TRBJ2-1; D might be TRBD2 (6 bases). CDR3 length: 15 residues. Germline lookup yields CDR1 DFQATT and CDR2 SNEGSKA (reference sequence). In nucleotides, the CDR3 is TGCGGTGCTAGAGGGTCTAGCGTCCTCGACAATGAGCAGTTCTTC. Translation gives CGARGSSVLDNEQFF.

The rearrangement links TRBV6-2 or TRBV6-3 to TRBJ1-1; the match to TRBD1 covers 10 bases. Germline CDR1 is MNHEY and CDR2 is SVGEGT. This CDR3 has 15 amino acids. V dropped 6 bases and J dropped 1; count of bases not matched to a gene: 5. CDR3 nucleotide sequence: TGTGCCAGCAGGGATCGACAGGGGGCGAACACTGAAGCTTTCTTT. This translates into CASRDRQGANTEAFF.

Concerning this clonotype: The junction departs from germline at one end; a sequencing error may be responsible. The chain links TRBV7-9 to TRBJ1-6; D gene unclear. The CDR3 covers 12 residues. Per the germline V gene, CDR1 is SEHNR and CDR2 is FQNEAQ (reference sequence). The CDR3 reads CVSSLPRPPLHF. CDR3 nucleotide sequence: TGTGTCAGCAGCCTACCAAGACCTCCCCTCCACTTT.

The rearrangement uses TRBV20-1 and TRBJ2-1; 14 nucleotides match TRBD2. CDR3 length: 18 residues. V lost 2 bases to trimming and J lost 0 bases; unmatched junction nucleotides: 6. Germline V lookup: CDR1 DFQATT, CDR2 SNEGSKA (reference sequence). Here the CDR3 DNA reads TGCAGTGCTAGAAGGGGACTAGCGGGGGAACCCTCCTACAATGAGCAGTTCTTC. Residues: CSARRGLAGEPSYNEQFF.

The chain uses TRBV7-6 and TRBJ1-6; D unclear. Germline values: CDR1 SGHVS, CDR2 FNYEAQ. The germline V and J ends were trimmed by 2 bases and 7 bases, with 12 bases remaining between them. CDR3 size: 15 residues. The CDR3 DNA reads TGTGCCAGCAGCTTATTCTCTGAGACGAATTCACCCCTCCACTTT. Its protein is CASSLFSETNSPLHF.

At least ten counts were recorded for this clonotype. The J gene is TRBJ1-1, the V gene TRBV5-4; 7 bases are shared with TRBD1. From germline, CDR1 is SGHNT and CDR2 YYREEE (reference sequence). The CDR3 consists of 13 residues. V shed 9 bases, J shed 3 bases, and the junction held 8 bases outside the gene matches. CDR3 sequence (DNA): TGTGCCATAAGCAGGGGGGCGGACACTGAAGCTTTCTTT. Residues: CAISRGADTEAFF.

The table lists this clonotype with a few counts. J is TRBJ2-7 and V is TRBV6-1; 9 bases line up with TRBD1. Per germline, CDR1 MNHNS and CDR2 SASEGT. Trimming at V came to 6 bases and at J to 5 bases, leaving 17 bases not matched to a gene. The CDR3 length is 17 residues. The CDR3 region has the DNA TGTGCCAGCAGCCTCTCTGATGGTGGGACAGGGATCCACGAGCAGTACTTC. Translation gives CASSLSDGGTGIHEQYF.

This clonotype was counted many times. The rearrangement joins TRBV7-9 to TRBJ1-6; D is unresolved. Germline V lookup: CDR1 SEHNR, CDR2 FQNEAQ (reference sequence). The CDR3 length is 14 residues. Trimming left V 2 bases short and J 5 bases short, with 7 bases between. Written as DNA, the CDR3 is TGTGCCAGCAGCTTATGGCGGCATAATTCACCCCTCCACTTT. Translating it yields CASSLWRHNSPLHF.

This clonotype showed up just a few times. The chain is built from TRBV3-1 and TRBJ2-5; 11 nucleotides align to TRBD1. The CDR3 sequence is 17 residues long. Germline-derived CDR1 and CDR2 are LGHDT and YNNKEL (reference sequence). The ends lost 1 base at V and 2 bases at J; junction bases unmatched: 6. Here the CDR3 reads CASSQAYGTGGQETQYF. The CDR3 DNA sequence: TGTGCCAGCAGCCAAGCCTATGGGACAGGGGGTCAAGAGACCCAGTACTTC.

This clonotype was seen more than once but under ten times. This rearrangement joins TRBV3-1 to TRBJ2-7, with D perhaps TRBD1 or TRBD2 (7 bases each). V lost 4 bases and J lost 2, with 18 bases in between. CDR3 length: 16 residues. Germline V gene data show CDR1 as LGHDT and CDR2 as YNNKEL (reference sequence). The CDR3 protein is CASSRSSGGQPYEQYF. Here the CDR3 DNA reads TGTGCCAGCAGCCGTTCCTCGGGGGGACAGCCCTACGAGCAGTACTTC.